These T cell receptor beta chains were read from a single sample in a study of circulating and synovial CD4+ cells in juvenile arthritis. This table comes from immunoSEQ multiplex PCR, and its TCRdb copy is limited to in-frame clones, with some not included. The data contain more than 30,000 clones, 80% to 95% of them singletons. Sequences were obtained from CD4+ T cells from blood. The receptor set was obtained from a human donor with juvenile idiopathic arthritis. CDR3s include the opening cysteine and the closing phenylalanine or tryptophan. Each record gives: D gene, J gene, clone size, V gene, CDR3 DNA, CDR3 protein. D genes are given only for firm matches. Size is omitted from some rows. Given values are once, few, many or a class for expanded clones.

>TRBD2|TRBJ2-3|NA|TRBV9
TGTGCCAGCAGCCCCGCGGGGGTTACAGATACGCAGTATTTT
CASSPAGVTDTQYF
>TRBD2|TRBJ2-2|NA|TRBV2
TGTGCCAGCAGTAACCGCCTAGCGGAGGGCACCGGGGAGCTGTTTTTT
CASSNRLAEGTGELFF
>TRBD2|TRBJ2-7|NA|TRBV5-1
TGCGCCAGCAGCTTGACCGGGACTAGTCCGGGCGAGCAGTACTTC
CASSLTGTSPGEQYF
>NA|TRBJ1-2|NA|TRBV9
TGTGCCAGCAGCTCCGCGTATCCGGCTAACTATGGCTACACCTTC
CASSSAYPANYGYTF
>NA|TRBJ1-1|NA|TRBV2
TGTGCCAGCTTCGGGATTCCGAACACTGAAGCTTTCTTT
CASFGIPNTEAFF
>TRBD2|TRBJ2-1|NA|TRBV4-1
TGCGCCAGCAGCCAAGGAGGCGCTGGGCTAGCGGGAGCCAATGAGCAGTTCTTC
CASSQGGAGLAGANEQFF
>NA|TRBJ1-3|NA|TRBV28
TGTGCCAGCAGTACACCTTGGGGGGGGGCGATCTCTGGAAACACCATATATTTT
CASSTPWGGAISGNTIYF
>TRBD2|TRBJ2-1|NA|TRBV15
TGTGCCACCAGCAGTCAACTAGCGCTGGGCAATGAGCAGTTCTTC
CATSSQLALGNEQFF
>NA|TRBJ1-4|NA|TRBV7-8
TGTGCCAGCAGCCAGATGTCAGCAGGCAATGAAAAACTGTTTTTT
CASSQMSAGNEKLFF
>NA|TRBJ2-1|NA|TRBV4-2
TGTGCCAGCAGCCAAGATAGGGGGCTAGCGACCGGCCGACTTGAGCAGTTCTTC
CASSQDRGLATGRLEQFF
>NA|TRBJ2-5|NA|TRBV28
TGTGCCAGCAGTTTCCGGGAGACCCAGTACTTC
CASSFRETQYF
>TRBD1|TRBJ1-5|NA|TRBV19
TGTGCCAGTAAAAAACCGGGACAGGGGGACAATCAGCCCCAGCATTTT
CASKKPGQGDNQPQHF
>TRBD1|TRBJ1-1|NA|TRBV6-1
TGTGCCAGCAGCGGACAGGGAGCGAGCCTCGGTGAGACTTTCTTT
CASSGQGASLGETFF
>NA|TRBJ2-5|NA|TRBV6-6
TGTGCCAGCAGTTACACCAGGGAGACCCAGTACTTC
CASSYTRETQYF
>TRBD1|TRBJ2-1|once|TRBV6-4
TGTGCCAGCAGTGACTTGGCAGGGGGTCGGTACAATGAGCAGTTCTTC
CASSDLAGGRYNEQFF
>NA|TRBJ2-1|NA|TRBV12-5
TGTGCTAGTGGTTTGGGAACCGGGACTCACAATGAGCAGTTCTTC
CASGLGTGTHNEQFF
>NA|TRBJ2-5|NA|TRBV18
TGTGCCAGCTCAATACTAATGACAGGACGACGGCAAGAGACCCAGTACTTC
CASSILMTGRRQETQYF
>NA|TRBJ2-7|NA|TRBV6-1
TGTGCCAGCAGAACGACAGTGCCTCACTACGAGCAGTACTTC
CASRTTVPHYEQYF
>TRBD1|TRBJ1-2|NA|TRBV6-1
TGTGCCAGCAGCCCCCGGACAGGGGTTGGCTATGGCTACACCTTC
CASSPRTGVGYGYTF
>NA|TRBJ1-5|NA|TRBV28
TGTGCCATCCAGGGATCCCCACCTTATAGCAATCAGCCCCAGCATTTT
CAIQGSPPYSNQPQHF
>TRBD2|TRBJ2-7|NA|TRBV7-9
TGTGCCAGCAGCTCCGGGACTAGCAGTTCCGAGCAGTACTTC
CASSSGTSSSEQYF
>TRBD2|TRBJ2-7|NA|TRBV5-1
TGCGCCAGCAGCACCACTAGCGGGAGGGCCGGGGACGAGCAGTACTTC
CASSTTSGRAGDEQYF
>TRBD1|TRBJ1-1|NA|TRBV7-2
TGTGCCAGCAGGAACAGGGGCGGGAACACTGAAGCTTTCTTT
CASRNRGGNTEAFF
>TRBD2|TRBJ2-5|NA|TRBV9
TGTGCCAGCAGCGTAGGTGCGGGAGGGCCTGAGACCCAGTACTTC
CASSVGAGGPETQYF
>NA|TRBJ1-1|NA|TRBV2
TGTGCCAGCACTATGATCGAGGGTTCTGAAGCTTTCTTT
CASTMIEGSEAFF
>NA|TRBJ2-7|NA|TRBV6-5
TGTGCCAGCAGGAATCACGCCGTCCGGGCCTACGAGCAGTACTTC
CASRNHAVRAYEQYF
>NA|TRBJ2-2|NA|TRBV19
TGTGCCAGTAGTACCATTCTAACCGGGGAGCTGTTTTTT
CASSTILTGELFF
>NA|TRBJ1-1|NA|TRBV14
TGTGCCAGCAGCCTATCCGGGAGGAACACTGAAGCTTTCTTT
CASSLSGRNTEAFF
>NA|TRBJ1-6|NA|TRBV9
TGTGCCAGCTCCGGGGAGCCATATAATTCACCCCTCCACTTT
CASSGEPYNSPLHF
>TRBD2|TRBJ2-3|NA|TRBV11-2
TGTGCCAGCAGACCTTCGGCAAGCGGGAGGGCCGATACGCAGTATTTT
CASRPSASGRADTQYF
>NA|TRBJ2-3|NA|TRBV21-1
TGTGCCAGCAGCAACTTCGACTCACTTTTT
CASSNFDSLF
>NA|TRBJ2-7|NA|TRBV29-1
TGCAGCGTGGCAGGGGGGTACGAGCAGTACTTC
CSVAGGYEQYF
>NA|TRBJ2-1|NA|TRBV7-2
TGTGCCAGCAGCTTACAGGCTGTGCGGGAACGGCAGTTCTTC
CASSLQAVRERQFF
>TRBD2|TRBJ2-7|NA|TRBV5-1
TGCGCCAGCAGCCCAGGGGTAGCGGGATTCCAAATGGGGTCCTACGAGCAGTACTTC
CASSPGVAGFQMGSYEQYF
>TRBD2|TRBJ2-1|NA|TRBV28
TGTGCCAGCAGCCCAGGACTAGCTGGGAATGAGCAGTTCTTC
CASSPGLAGNEQFF
>NA|TRBJ2-3|NA|TRBV6-6
TGTGCCAGCGGGCACACAGATACGCAGTATTTT
CASGHTDTQYF
>NA|TRBJ1-2|NA|TRBV11-3
TGTGCCAGCAGCTTTCCCATTAACTATGGCTACACCTTC
CASSFPINYGYTF
>TRBD2|TRBJ2-3|once|TRBV9
TGTGCCAGCAGCGCGAGAGCACCCACATTTAGCGGGAGGGTAACAGATACGCAGTATTTT
CASSARAPTFSGRVTDTQYF
>TRBD1|TRBJ2-5|NA|TRBV14
TGTGCCAGCAGCCAAGGGACAGGGGGCATGGACTTC
CASSQGTGGMDF
>NA|TRBJ2-5|NA|TRBV28
TGTGCCAGCAGCCTTAGCGGCCCCCCCCCAGAGACCCAGTACTTC
CASSLSGPPPETQYF
>NA|TRBJ1-1|once|TRBV6-6
TGTGCCAGCAGTTCACTCCGAAGAGGACATGGTGAAGCTTTCTTT
CASSSLRRGHGEAFF
>NA|TRBJ1-5|NA|TRBV10-2
TGCGCCAGCCAAGCCCAAGGAGGGCGCAATCAGCCCCAGCATTTT
CASQAQGGRNQPQHF
>TRBD2|TRBJ2-7|NA|TRBV5-1
TGCGCCAGCAGCTTCGGTAGCGGGAGGGCCTACGAGCAGTACTTC
CASSFGSGRAYEQYF
>TRBD2|TRBJ2-1|NA|TRBV9
TGTGCCAGCAGCGTAGGTCTAGCGGCCTACAATGAGCAGTTCTTC
CASSVGLAAYNEQFF
>NA|TRBJ2-7|NA|TRBV6-1
TGTGCCAGCAGTGAAGCGTTGAGACAGGACACCTACGAGCAGTACTTC
CASSEALRQDTYEQYF